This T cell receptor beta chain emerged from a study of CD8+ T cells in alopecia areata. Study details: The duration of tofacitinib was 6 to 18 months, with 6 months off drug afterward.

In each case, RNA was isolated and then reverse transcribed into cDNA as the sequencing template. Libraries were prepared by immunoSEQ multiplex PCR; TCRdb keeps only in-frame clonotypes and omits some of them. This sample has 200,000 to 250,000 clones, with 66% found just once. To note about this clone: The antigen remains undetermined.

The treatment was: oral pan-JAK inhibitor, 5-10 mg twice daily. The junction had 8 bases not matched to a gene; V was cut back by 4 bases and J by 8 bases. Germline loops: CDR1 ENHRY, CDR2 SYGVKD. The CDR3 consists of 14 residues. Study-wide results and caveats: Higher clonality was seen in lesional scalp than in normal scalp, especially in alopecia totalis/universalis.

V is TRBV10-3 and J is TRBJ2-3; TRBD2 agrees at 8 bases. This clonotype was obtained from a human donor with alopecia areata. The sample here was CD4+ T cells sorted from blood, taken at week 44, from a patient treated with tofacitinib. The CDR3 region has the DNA TGTGCCATCAGTGCCGTCGGGGGGGCCGGTACGCAGTATTTT. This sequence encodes CAISAVGGAGTQYF.